The source of this T cell receptor (beta chain) is a study of blood T cell repertoires in COVID-19. Generated by immunoSEQ multiplex PCR, the TCRdb table keeps only in-frame clones and is missing some. This sample yields 200,000 to 300,000 clones, of which 75% to 90% are seen a single time; approximately 1.4% belongs to the top ten. This CDR3 is built from 17 residues. Trimming removed 5 bases from V and 0 bases from J, with 17 bases in between. Per germline, CDR1 SEHNR and CDR2 FQNEAQ (reference sequence). This clonotype was sampled from a woman aged 35 to 49 who had recovered from COVID-19. This sequence joins TRBV7-9 and TRBJ1-3, with D perhaps matching TRBD1 (5 bases). The source material was peripheral blood. CDR3 in amino acids: CASSVFEGLRSGNTIYF. The CDR3 coding sequence is TGTGCCAGCAGCGTTTTTGAGGGACTCCGCTCTGGAAACACCATATATTTT.